This TCR beta chain is from a study of cytomegalovirus exposure and HLA in healthy donors. Across the study: Within the Caucasian-associated ancestry cluster were under 85% of the roughly 400 genotyped donors.

PCR used 60 Vbeta primers and 13 Jbeta primers. Profiling relied on immunoSEQ multiplex PCR, and the TCRdb table lists in-frame clones only, not all of them. The sample lists about 200,000 clones; around 80% were seen once. Germline values: CDR1 SGHRS, CDR2 YFSETQ. Between the trimmed V and J ends, which lost 0 bases and 0 bases, there was a span of 3 bases. The CDR3 loop spans 13 amino acids. This clone was counted a few times. The chain uses TRBV5-1 and TRBJ1-1; D is ambiguous. This TCR was recovered from a woman aged 18-35 years in good health and CMV-seronegative. Specimen: PBMCs. CDR3 sequence reads: CASSLDMNTEAFF. As DNA, the CDR3 is TGCGCCAGCAGCTTGGACATGAACACTGAAGCTTTCTTT.